The 23 T cell receptor beta chains below come from one sample, sequenced in a study of T-cell reconstitution after alpha-beta-depleted transplantation in children. A TCRbeta library incorporating unique molecular identifiers was prepared. TCRdb fed the PCR reads into MiXCR, producing one record per CDR3 protein. This sample carries about 240,000 distinct CDR3 sequences, about a quarter of them seen once, and the ten largest clones take roughly 2.7%. Sequencing used PBMCs, obtained before TCRalphabeta/CD19-depleted stem cell transplant. Receptor source: a girl aged 2 to 9 with Fanconi anemia, due to receive a stem cell transplant.

This clonotype was counted at least ten times. The V and J genes are TRBV20-1 and TRBJ2-1, with D perhaps matching TRBD2 (6 bases). Looked up from germline, CDR1 is DFQATT and CDR2 is SNEGSKA (reference sequence). This CDR3 is built from 11 residues. Trimming left V 2 bases short and J 13 bases short, with 12 bases between. The CDR3 DNA reads TGCAGTGCTAGAACGGGACTCCATCAGTTCTTC. It translates to CSARTGLHQFF.

The rearrangement links TRBV4-2 to TRBJ2-3; 8 nucleotides match TRBD2. The V and J ends lost 0 bases and 2 bases, in that order; junction bases with no gene match: 16. CDR3 length: 20 amino acids. Germline lookup yields CDR1 LGHNA and CDR2 YNFKEQ. CDR3 DNA sequence: TGTGCCAGCAGCCAAGAAGTTTTTCTTACGGGGGGGCCGACCACAGATACGCAGTATTTT. Encoded protein: CASSQEVFLTGGPTTDTQYF.

In this sample, this clonotype turned up many times. The genes are TRBV29-1 and TRBJ2-2; tentatively, D is TRBD1 (5 bases). V lost 5 bases and J lost 1, with 8 bases in between. This CDR3 comprises 13 residues. CDR1 SQVTM and CDR2 ANQGSEA come from the germline V gene. The CDR3 loop reads CSVSTGNTGELFF. Written as DNA, the CDR3 is TGCAGCGTTTCTACAGGGAACACCGGGGAGCTGTTTTTT.

The J gene is TRBJ2-1, the V gene TRBV5-1; no clear D gene. Germline CDR1 reads SGHRS; CDR2 reads YFSETQ. The V gene lost 0 bases and the J gene lost 8 bases, with 6 bases spanning the gap. This CDR3 spans 12 amino acids. The CDR3 DNA reads as TGCGCCAGCAGCTTGGAGTCCGATGAGCAGTTCTTC. This encodes CASSLESDEQFF.

The chain has TRBV20-1 and TRBJ2-7, with 15 bases matching TRBD2. The CDR3 contains 12 residues. J lost 9 bases, V lost 6 bases, and 3 bases had no gene match. Germline assignment: CDR1 DFQATT and CDR2 SNEGSKA (reference sequence). The CDR3 is CSAKGLAGGQYF. The CDR3 DNA is TGCAGTGCAAAGGGACTAGCGGGAGGGCAGTACTTC.

The chain joins TRBV29-1 to TRBJ2-7; D call uncertain. In germline, CDR1 is SQVTM, CDR2 ANQGSEA. The CDR3 extends over 11 amino acids. The V gene lost 3 bases and the J gene lost 2 bases, with 5 bases spanning the gap. The DNA for the CDR3 is TGCAGCGTTGAGATGGCCTACGAGCAGTACTTC. Its protein is CSVEMAYEQYF.

This clonotype was observed once. The chain employs TRBV28 and TRBJ1-5, with TRBD1 matching 11 bases. The CDR3 has 14 amino acids. Germline V gene lookup returns CDR1 MDHEN and CDR2 SYDVKM. V was clipped by 8 bases and J by 4 bases; unmatched bases: 4. The CDR3 DNA reads as TGTGCCAGCCGGACAGGGGGCAAGAATCAGCCCCAGCATTTT. It specifies CASRTGGKNQPQHF.

This clonotype appeared a few times. V is TRBV28 and J is TRBJ2-5, with 8 bases aligning to TRBD2. The CDR3 has 13 residues. The V gene's germline CDR1 is MDHEN and CDR2 SYDVKM. Trimming at V came to 5 bases and at J to 7 bases, leaving 6 bases not matched to a gene. The CDR3: CASSPGGGRTQYF. In nucleotides, the CDR3 is TGTGCCAGCAGTCCCGGGGGGGGAAGGACCCAGTACTTC.

This clonotype was observed a handful of times. This chain connects TRBV5-6 to TRBJ2-2; 7 bases are shared with TRBD2. The CDR3 extends over 15 amino acids. Per the germline V gene, CDR1 is SGHDT and CDR2 is YYEEEE. V shed 4 bases and J 4 bases; nucleotides not matched to a gene: 7. The CDR3: CASSLGGGGTGELFF. CDR3 bases: TGTGCCAGCAGCCTCGGCGGGGGAGGCACCGGGGAGCTGTTTTTT. Full variable domain (missing parts from reference TRBV5-6 and TRBJ2-2): DAGVTQSPTHLIKTRGQQVTLRCSPKSGHDTVSWYQQALGQGPQFIFQYYEEEERQRGNFPDRFSGHQFPNYSSELNVNALLLGDSALYLCASSLGGGGTGELFFGEGSRLTVL.

This chain connects TRBV7-9 to TRBJ2-7; 13 bases fit TRBD2. Germline trimming cut 1 base from V and 1 base from J; bases unmatched to any gene: 4. CDR1 and CDR2 from the germline V gene are SEHNR and FQNEAQ (reference sequence). This CDR3 has 17 amino acids. The CDR3 loop reads CASSLGETSGGSYEQYF. The CDR3 DNA sequence: TGTGCCAGCAGCTTAGGAGAGACTAGCGGGGGGTCCTACGAGCAGTACTTC.

V is TRBV20-1 and J is TRBJ2-7; 9 bases line up with TRBD2. Trimming cost V 5 bases and J 3 bases; bases outside gene matches: 5. CDR1 DFQATT and CDR2 SNEGSKA come from the germline V gene (reference sequence). The CDR3 loop spans 13 amino acids. The CDR3 nucleotides are TGCAGTGCTCCAGTTAGCGGGGGCTACGAGCAGTACTTC. This translates into CSAPVSGGYEQYF.

This clonotype has just a few counts. The V call is TRBV11-1, the J call TRBJ2-7; 11 bases fit TRBD1. V shed 5 bases, J shed 2 bases, and the junction held 14 bases outside the gene matches. This CDR3 comprises 18 residues. Germline V gives CDR1 SGHAT, CDR2 FQDESV (reference sequence). The CDR3 region is CASSPRTGGYAGTYEQYF. The DNA of the CDR3 is TGTGCCAGCAGCCCAAGGACAGGGGGCTACGCGGGTACCTACGAGCAGTACTTC. Complete variable domain (other parts from reference TRBV11-1 and TRBJ2-7): EAEVAQSPRYKITEKSQAVAFWCDPISGHATLYWYRQILGQGPELLVQFQDESVVDDSQLPKDRFSAERLKGVDSTLKIQPAELGDSAMYLCASSPRTGGYAGTYEQYFGPGTRLTVT.

V and J are TRBV6-5 and TRBJ1-2; 8 nucleotides match TRBD1. The CDR3 length is 15 residues. J lost 0 bases, V lost 1 base, and 1 base had no gene match. Germline values: CDR1 MNHEY, CDR2 SVGAGI. CDR3 amino acids: CASSYWTGTNYGYTF. Written as DNA, the CDR3 is TGTGCCAGCAGTTACTGGACAGGGACTAACTATGGCTACACCTTC.

V is TRBV20-1 and J is TRBJ2-7; the D is unclear. The CDR3 has 10 amino acids. The V end lost 6 bases, the J end lost 7 bases, and 10 bases lay between the germline ends. Germline V CDR1 and CDR2: DFQATT, SNEGSKA (reference sequence). In nucleotides, the CDR3 is TGCAGTGCCCCTTCGGAAGAGCAGTACTTC. This translates into CSAPSEEQYF.

Comments on this clonotype: A single base separates this from a much larger clone, so it may be a read error. This chain connects TRBV4-2 to TRBJ2-3; D is unclear. In germline, CDR1 is LGHNA, CDR2 YNFKEQ. There are 18 residues in the CDR3. The V end lost 0 bases, the J end lost 2 bases, and 18 bases lay between the germline ends. The chain's CDR3 is CASSQDSWDQPLTDTQYF. CDR3 in DNA: TGTGCCAGCAGCCAAGATTCTTGGGATCAACCTCTCACAGATACGCAGTATTTT.

J is TRBJ1-2 and V is TRBV28; D might be TRBD1 (6 bases). The V end was cut by 2 bases, the J end by 7 bases, with 8 bases between. CDR3 size: 12 residues. Germline V gives CDR1 MDHEN, CDR2 SYDVKM. The CDR3 protein is CASSLSRGGYTF. CDR3 bases: TGTGCCAGCAGTTTAAGCAGGGGTGGCTACACCTTC.

The rearrangement uses TRBV7-2 and TRBJ1-6; a possible D gene is TRBD1 (5 bases). Germline CDR1 reads SGHTA; CDR2 reads FQGNSA. This CDR3 has 16 residues. Trimming removed 4 bases at V and 13 bases at J, with 23 bases between. CDR3 sequence reads: CASSWIPGTAVPPLHF. CDR3 nucleotide sequence: TGTGCCAGCAGCTGGATACCCGGGACCGCTGTCCCCCCCCTCCACTTT.

This clonotype was detected only a few times. The chain has TRBV5-6 and TRBJ2-1, with D uncertain. There are 16 residues in the CDR3. Trimming pared 4 bases from V and 0 bases from J, leaving 14 bases between. Germline CDR1 and CDR2: SGHDT and YYEEEE. The CDR3: CASSPLEWGSYNEQFF. Here the CDR3 DNA reads TGTGCCAGCAGCCCCTTAGAATGGGGCTCCTACAATGAGCAGTTCTTC.

This clonotype was recorded a few times. The chain is built from TRBV5-1 and TRBJ2-7; 8 positions agree with TRBD2. The J segment lost 4 bases and the V segment lost 3 bases, leaving 3 bases of the junction unmatched. Germline CDR1 and CDR2: SGHRS and YFSETQ. The CDR3 has 13 residues. The CDR3 DNA reads TGCGCCAGCAGCTGGGGACTAGTTTACGAGCAGTACTTC. It specifies CASSWGLVYEQYF. Full variable domain (rest looked up from reference TRBV5-1 and TRBJ2-7): KAGVTQTPRYLIKTRGQQVTLSCSPISGHRSVSWYQQTPGQGLQFLFEYFSETQRNKGNFPGRFSGRQFSNSRSEMNVSTLELGDSALYLCASSWGLVYEQYFGPGTRLTVT.

This clonotype was seen ten or more times. The V call is TRBV29-1, the J call TRBJ1-1; weak D call: TRBD1 (5 bases). The CDR3 is made up of 14 amino acids. CDR1 and CDR2 (germline): SQVTM, ANQGSEA. The V end was cut by 5 bases, the J end by 2 bases, with 15 bases between. CDR3 residues: CSVLQGGFNTEAFF. The CDR3 bases are TGCAGCGTTCTGCAGGGAGGGTTCAACACTGAAGCTTTCTTT.

The J gene is TRBJ2-3, the V gene TRBV5-6, with 9 positions matching TRBD2. Germline CDR1 and CDR2: SGHDT and YYEEEE. The CDR3 totals 16 residues. With 0 bases clipped from V and 2 bases from J, the junction kept 4 bases outside the gene matches. DNA of the CDR3: TGTGCCAGCAGCTTGGTTGGGACTAGCCCCACAGATACGCAGTATTTT. Its protein is CASSLVGTSPTDTQYF.

This clonotype was recorded at least ten times. The chain uses TRBV12-3 or TRBV12-4 and TRBJ2-5; D perhaps matches TRBD1 (5 bases). The CDR3 sequence is 12 residues long. Trimming cost V 8 bases and J 4 bases, with 11 bases left between them. The DNA for the CDR3 is TGTGCCAGCCGCAGGGCGAGAGAGACCCAGTACTTC. Its translation is CASRRARETQYF.

The chain joins TRBV7-2 to TRBJ2-7; 15 nucleotides match TRBD2. With V trimmed by 5 bases and J by 7 bases, 9 bases remained unmatched. Germline loops: CDR1 SGHTA, CDR2 FQGNSA. The CDR3 spans 16 residues. The CDR3 spells CASSGRGTSGGREQYF. In DNA, the CDR3 is TGTGCCAGCAGCGGACGAGGGACTAGCGGGGGGAGGGAGCAGTACTTC.